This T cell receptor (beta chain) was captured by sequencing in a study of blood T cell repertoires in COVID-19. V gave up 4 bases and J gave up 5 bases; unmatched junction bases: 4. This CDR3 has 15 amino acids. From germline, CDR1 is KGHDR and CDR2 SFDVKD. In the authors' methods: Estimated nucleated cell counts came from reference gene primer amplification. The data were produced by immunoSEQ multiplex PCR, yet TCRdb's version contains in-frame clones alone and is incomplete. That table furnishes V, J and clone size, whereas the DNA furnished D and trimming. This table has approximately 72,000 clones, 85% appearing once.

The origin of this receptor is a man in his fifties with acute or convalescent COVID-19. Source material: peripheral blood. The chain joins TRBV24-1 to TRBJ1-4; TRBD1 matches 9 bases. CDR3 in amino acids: CATSEAGTGNEKLFF. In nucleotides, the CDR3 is TGTGCCACCAGTGAAGCCGGGACAGGGAATGAAAAACTGTTTTTT.